This T cell receptor (beta chain) stems from a study of cytomegalovirus exposure and HLA in healthy donors (dated by TCRdb to the late 2010s). Regarding the study in general: According to an earlier analysis of 587 of the donors, roughly 180 million T cells yielded over 100 million unique TCR beta sequences and 276 Gb of sequence data. Besides the first cohort of around 670 subjects, a separate validation cohort made up of 95 to 150 different subjects was used. HLA typing included class I and class II loci at four-digit resolution. The T cell repertoires of 666 subjects were profiled by immunosequencing and related to cytomegalovirus serostatus. Donor age, sex, ethnicity and CMV serostatus were compiled alongside the repertoire data. In a later analysis, previously published TCR beta repertoires from roughly 710 donors were re-analyzed and high-resolution HLA genotyping was added so that TCR occurrence patterns could be studied. Typing coverage differed by locus: A, B, C, DRB1 and DQB1 were typed in about 620-640 donors, DQA1 in 500 to 550, DPA1 in 606, and DPB1 in just under 490. The study was designed to test whether signatures of past pathogen exposure could be identified by cataloging public T cell receptors. Roughly 290 gigabases of sequencing data and around 85 million unique TCR sequences made up an early release that covered over 550 HLA-typed donors. Four to six DR-DQ haplotypes were handled as single units for association and clustering, since linkage in the cohort was strong. In a later genetic analysis, genome-wide SNP genotypes for about three fifths of the roughly 670 donors were used, and that subset was treated as a discovery cohort. Among about 360 genotyped donors of the cohort, an average of about 240,000 unique TCR beta nucleotide sequences were sequenced per donor, roughly 18% of them non-productive. An earlier analysis of several hundred of the donors used high-throughput TCR beta sequencing to judge whether each TCR beta V gene segment behaved as functional or pseudogenic. To predict cytomegalovirus infection status, the study combined high-throughput TCR immunosequencing, statistical association of individual TCRs with disease status, and machine learning. The later analysis used no new phenotypic data to find candidate immune exposures, relying instead on TCR beta sequences and their occurrence across donors. All discovery cohort repertoires had been generated on a single sequencing platform. The genetic ancestry cluster associated with self-reported Caucasian donors included 81% of the roughly 400 genotyped donors. Overall study outcomes, separate from this receptor: Correlated functional status among segregating V segments might reflect linkage disequilibrium, but an unknown experimental factor could not be ruled out. An earlier analysis of around 500 of the donors showed that most TCR beta V segments appeared in productive rearrangements either about 87% or about 30% of the time, which broadly matched IMGT annotations. Specific HLA alleles were associated with over 15,000 TCR beta sequences at a false discovery rate of 0.05 in a later analysis. Over 15 rarely observed V segments, including chromosome 9 orphons, were excluded from the earlier analysis of several hundred of the donors because counts were too low. A total of 150 or so TCR beta chains were listed by the study as associated with cytomegalovirus. Three of the identified cytomegalovirus-associated TCR beta chains were confirmed in vitro to be specific for cytomegalovirus antigens. A later analysis found that HLA-associated TCR beta chains were more clonally expanded and had lower generation probabilities than equally common non-associated chains. Cytomegalovirus status was reported to be diagnosed by the classifier with high specificity and sensitivity in both the original and validation cohorts. Several of the top co-occurrence clusters appeared to be linked to parvovirus B19, influenza, CMV and Epstein-Barr virus, according to a later analysis. Because HLA typing was unavailable for some donors at each locus, only the typed subset was used in association tests. A further reported finding was that TCR beta sequences accurately predicted the HLA-A and HLA-B alleles for most subjects in the first cohort. When HLA alleles, especially DR and DQ, strongly co-occurred, TCR associations were difficult to assign to individual alleles. It was suggested by the authors that the approach could potentially be generalized to other disease states and immunological phenotypes. The only immune exposure information available for the cohort was CMV serostatus. Some IMGT-functional V segments, including TRBV6-2 and TRBV6-3, could not be distinguished by the 87-base-pair reads and were therefore excluded. Sequencing depth was assumed to be roughly uniform across donors in the presence/absence analyses, though that assumption may not hold. Most CMV-associated TCR beta chains appeared to be HLA-restricted in a later analysis, and the HLA associations seemed to be driven largely by CMV exposure. The sequencing pipeline was judged likely to have produced a cluster of highly shared sequence variants as a technical artifact. Compared with the roughly 670-donor mean, donors in an Asian-associated ancestry cluster had fewer N-insertions in productive TCRs, according to a later genetic analysis. An association between a missense DCLRE1C variant and V-gene and J-gene trimming of TCR beta chains was found in a later genetic analysis and replicated in an independent cohort. This cohort had only TCR beta chains sequenced, and the lack of alpha or paired-chain data limited which features could be detected. In a later analysis, TCR association rates were found to vary across HLA loci, with the most associated TCRs seen for DRB1 alleles and the fewest for HLA-C alleles. Across donors, most TCR sequences were observed very rarely, whereas some public TCRs were present in many individuals.

Regarding this clone: Its antigen specificity is not known.

V lost 5 bases and J lost 4 bases; the stretch between them is 17 bases long. CDR1 and CDR2, looked up from the germline V gene (reference sequence), are LNHDA and SQIVND. The CDR3 spans 16 residues, from the cysteine through the phenylalanine. The sequence is cut down to CDR3 DNA, 48 bases in frame from base 1. In total, roughly 670 healthy bone marrow donors made up the cohort. All cohort members were sampled while nominally healthy, although unrecorded immune exposures were likely present. The donor tested CMV seronegative and was one of the 352 seronegative cohort members. A peripheral blood sample was collected from each donor, and TCR beta sequencing was performed on peripheral blood mononuclear cells. Genomic DNA was extracted from the blood cell samples with the Qiagen DNeasy Blood Extraction Kit. Libraries were constructed by the immunoSEQ multiplex PCR assay. For the multiplex PCR, a mixture combining 60 forward primers for TCR Vbeta segments and 13 reverse primers for TCR Jbeta segments was used. The CDR3 region of rearranged TCR beta genes was amplified from genomic DNA with a multiplex PCR assay. Amplified TCR beta libraries were sequenced as 87-base-pair reads on the Illumina HiSeq System. The study's own analysis went as follows. In a later analysis, around 80 million unique TCR beta chains were counted across the 666 repertoires, and around 10 million of these chains were shared by at least two donors. Raw reads were error-corrected and collapsed into unique sequences by a nearest-neighbor algorithm in which closely related sequences were merged to remove PCR and sequencing errors. To assign V, D and J gene segments, CDR3 sequences were aligned to IMGT reference sequences. Each retained sequence needed at least a six-nucleotide match to both a V gene segment and a J gene segment. A rearrangement was called productive if the CDR3 had no stop codons and remained in frame with V and J, and every other rearrangement was called non-productive. Following IMGT convention, CDR3 was defined as the stretch from the second conserved V-encoded cysteine to the conserved J-encoded phenylalanine. The earlier analysis of about 530 of the donors excluded any sequence lacking an unambiguous match to a single V gene segment. In an earlier analysis of approximately 590 of the donors, V segments were called functional above 56.7% productive rearrangements and were called segregating when the between-donor standard deviation exceeded 5%. A statistical classification framework was developed to diagnose cytomegalovirus status using the catalog of TCR beta chain sequences. In a later analysis, V and J genes were assigned by comparing TCR nucleotide sequences against IMGT/GENE-DB human TR gene sequences. Using the TCRdist pipeline, a later analysis assigned CDR3 sequences along with most-parsimonious VDJ recombination scenarios. In a later analysis, each TCR beta chain was defined by its CDR3 amino acid sequence together with its V-gene family, and reads lacking a unique V-gene family were excluded. In a later analysis, 450 to 600 highly shared, low-generation-probability nucleotide sequences were removed to address suspected cross-contamination and a sequencing artifact. In a later analysis, a clonal expansion index for each public chain was calculated from normalized within-repertoire ranks of inferred template counts. In a later analysis, generation probabilities were computed with a VDJ recombination model fitted to out-of-frame rearrangements, and the resulting probabilities were checked against IGoR. Hypergeometric tests were used in a later analysis to score TCR-TCR, TCR-HLA and TCR-CMV co-occurrence, with a repertoire-size bias correction applied to the TCR pairs. False discovery rates were estimated in a later analysis by permuting HLA or CMV assignments 20 times. In a later analysis, co-occurring TCRs were grouped using DBSCAN, with TCRdist sequence similarity added in when clustering inside HLA-allele-positive subsets. Repertoires with fewer than 30,000 or more than 120,000 public chains were left out of co-occurrence clustering, as were about 5 repertoires with anomalous nucleotide sharing. The clones in this table, taken by TCRdb from immuneACCESS, are in-frame only. Not every clone is retained; where verified, under half of the shortfall comes from an unresolved V gene, and the cause of the rest is unknown. V, J and clone size were drawn from that table, and D and trimming were deduced from the DNA. This sample's records show about 39,000 clones. Clones ranked in the top ten supply approximately 3.6% of the sample.

The sequence was collected from a male donor in good health and CMV-seronegative. Sequenced: PBMCs. The chain is encoded by TRBV19 joined to TRBJ1-4, with a tentative D gene TRBD1 over 6 matching bases. At the DNA level, the sequence is TGTGCCAGTAGTTTCCGCAGACAGGTCTTTAATGAAAAACTGTTTTTT. Translated, it reads CASSFRRQVFNEKLFF. With all but the CDR3 taken from the reference TRBV19 and TRBJ1-4 genes, the full variable domain is: DGGITQSPKYLFRKEGQNVTLSCEQNLNHDAMYWYRQDPGQGLRLIYYSQIVNDFQKGDIAEGYSVSREKKESFPLTVTSAQKNPTAFYLCASSFRRQVFNEKLFFGSGTQLSVL.